These 13 T cell receptor beta chains originate from one sample sequenced in a study of blood T cell repertoires in COVID-19. TCRdb keeps only in-frame clones here, not all; method: immunoSEQ multiplex PCR. The table lists 65,000 to 85,000 clones, less than 85% of them singletons, with about 5% in the top ten. Material: peripheral blood. The receptor set was obtained from a woman of 80 years or more with active or convalescent COVID-19.

This chain uses TRBV4-1 with TRBJ2-1, with D uncertain. Germline V gene sequence: CDR1 MGHRA, CDR2 YSYEKL. Trimming pared 1 base from V and 0 bases from J, leaving 13 bases between. CDR3 size: 17 residues. CDR3: CASSQGSYSLSYNEQFF. CDR3 nucleotide sequence: TGCGCCAGCAGCCAAGGTTCATATAGCCTCTCCTACAATGAGCAGTTCTTC.

The V gene is TRBV6-2 or TRBV6-3, the J gene TRBJ2-5; tentative D call: TRBD1 (5 bases). There are 15 residues in the CDR3. Germline V gene sequence: CDR1 MNHEY, CDR2 SVGEGT. Trimming removed 2 bases from V and 1 base from J, with 11 bases in between. Here the CDR3 DNA reads TGTGCCAGCAGTTACCCGACAGACGCCCAAGAGACCCAGTACTTC. Translated: CASSYPTDAQETQYF.

Many counts were recorded for this clone. This sequence joins TRBV5-4 and TRBJ2-1, with D perhaps matching TRBD2 (5 bases). V was shortened by 4 bases and J by 5 bases, with 10 bases between the two germline ends. From germline, CDR1 is SGHNT and CDR2 YYREEE (reference sequence). The CDR3 is made up of 13 amino acids. DNA of the CDR3: TGTGCCAGCAGCACGGACGGGAACAATGAGCAGTTCTTC. Translation: CASSTDGNNEQFF.

The chain links TRBV27 to TRBJ1-1; 10 bases are a match to TRBD1. Germline CDR1 reads MNHEY; CDR2 reads SMNVEV (reference sequence). Unmatched junction bases numbered 4, after V lost 6 bases and J lost 6 bases. CDR3 length: 13 residues. CDR3 loop: CASSRDRGAEAFF. CDR3 coding DNA: TGTGCCAGCAGCCGGGACAGGGGCGCTGAAGCTTTCTTT.

This clone was seen a single time. CDR3 nucleotide sequence: TGCGCCAGCAGCTTGGACAGGTGGACTACGCCTTATGGCTACACCTTC. This translates into CASSLDRWTTPYGYTF. V usage is TRBV5-1 and J usage is TRBJ1-2; D is perhaps TRBD1 (5 bases). The CDR3 consists of 16 residues. Looked up from germline, CDR1 is SGHRS and CDR2 is YFSETQ. Between the trimmed V and J ends, which lost 0 bases and 5 bases, there was a span of 17 bases.

For the CDR3, the DNA is TGTGCCAGCAGCGACTCACCCCCGTGGGGCGATGAGCAGTTCTTC. Amino acid sequence: CASSDSPPWGDEQFF. The chain uses TRBV7-9 and TRBJ2-1; a weak D match, TRBD1 (5 bases). The germline V and J ends were trimmed by 5 bases and 8 bases, with 19 bases remaining between them. The CDR3 has 15 amino acids. CDR1 is SEHNR, CDR2 FQNEAQ, per germline (reference sequence).

The chain uses TRBV19 and TRBJ1-5; possible D gene TRBD1, 6 bases. Germline CDR1 is LNHDA and CDR2 is SQIVND (reference sequence). The CDR3 contains 16 residues. The germline V and J ends were trimmed by 2 bases and 3 bases, with 14 bases remaining between them. CDR3 residues: CASSITVTGANQPQHF. The CDR3 DNA follows: TGTGCCAGTAGTATAACCGTGACAGGAGCCAATCAGCCCCAGCATTTT.

V usage is TRBV5-6 and J usage is TRBJ2-5; unclear D gene. V dropped 2 bases and J dropped 0 bases, with 8 bases sitting between them. Per the germline V gene, CDR1 is SGHDT and CDR2 is YYEEEE. This CDR3 has 14 amino acids. This CDR3 reads CASSLQQYQETQYF. CDR3 sequence (DNA): TGTGCCAGCAGCTTACAGCAGTACCAAGAGACCCAGTACTTC.

This clone was counted once. The chain combines TRBV6-1 with TRBJ2-7, with D hard to call. Germline values: CDR1 MNHNS, CDR2 SASEGT. V lost 0 bases to trimming and J lost 0 bases, with 18 bases between them. The CDR3 is 18 amino acids. In DNA, the CDR3 is TGTGCCAGCAGTGAAGCGCTTCGTCGCAGGTCGAGCTCCTACGAGCAGTACTTC. Amino acids: CASSEALRRRSSSYEQYF.

This clone was observed a handful of times. This chain links TRBV10-3 with TRBJ2-7; a possible D gene is TRBD1 (6 bases). This CDR3 is 12 amino acids long. The V gene lost 5 bases and the J gene lost 6 bases, with 11 bases spanning the gap. CDR1 ENHRY and CDR2 SYGVKD come from the germline V gene. The CDR3 DNA sequence: TGTGCCATCAGTAGGCAGGGGCTCGAGCAGTACTTC. Amino acids: CAISRQGLEQYF.

V gene TRBV7-9 combines with J gene TRBJ1-1, with a tentative D call TRBD1 (6 bases). This CDR3 is 15 amino acids long. Trimming pared 2 bases from V and 6 bases from J, leaving 16 bases between. Looked up from germline, CDR1 is SEHNR and CDR2 is FQNEAQ (reference sequence). CDR3 nucleotide sequence: TGTGCCAGCAGCTTAATATCGGGGAGGGGGGCTGAAGCTTTCTTT. This codes for CASSLISGRGAEAFF.

The gene calls are TRBV2 and TRBJ2-7, with D possibly TRBD2 on 6 matching bases. V lost 2 bases to trimming and J lost 0 bases, with 8 bases between them. Germline V gene data show CDR1 as SNHLY and CDR2 as FYNNEI. The CDR3 consists of 14 residues. In DNA, the CDR3 is TGTGCCAGCAGTGAAAGGAGGGACTCCTACGAGCAGTACTTC. Protein product: CASSERRDSYEQYF.

This chain connects TRBV2 to TRBJ2-5; 9 bases line up with TRBD1. CDR1 and CDR2 (germline): SNHLY, FYNNEI. The junction had 8 bases not matched to a gene; V was cut back by 7 bases and J by 5 bases. This CDR3 has 14 amino acids. CDR3 DNA sequence: TGTGCCAGCAAGCGTACAGGGGGCTCGGAGACCCAGTACTTC. Protein sequence: CASKRTGGSETQYF.